The 19 T cell receptor beta chains below all came from one sample that was sequenced in a study of cytomegalovirus exposure and HLA in healthy donors. With 60 Vbeta and 13 Jbeta primers, the PCR was carried out. Method: immunoSEQ multiplex PCR; TCRdb's copy keeps in-frame clones and lacks some. The sample has approximately 120,000 clones. The source material was PBMCs. Receptors were obtained from a man aged 30 to 45 in good health and CMV-seronegative.

The chain uses TRBV27 and TRBJ2-4, with D maybe TRBD2 (5 bases). The length of the CDR3 is 18 residues. Trimming shortened V by 2 bases and J by 8 bases, and 25 bases separated the two germline ends. Germline lookup yields CDR1 MNHEY and CDR2 SMNVEV (reference sequence). The CDR3 spells CASSLRARLEGAGDIQYF. In DNA form, the CDR3 reads TGTGCCAGCAGTTTAAGGGCCCGTCTAGAGGGAGCTGGGGACATTCAGTACTTC.

V and J are TRBV27 and TRBJ2-7; 8 bases match TRBD1. Unmatched junction bases numbered 10, after V lost 5 bases and J lost 4 bases. The CDR3 has 15 amino acids. Germline V gives CDR1 MNHEY, CDR2 SMNVEV (reference sequence). Here the CDR3 reads CASSETGTGFYEQYF. Written as DNA, the CDR3 is TGTGCCAGCAGTGAGACCGGGACAGGCTTTTACGAGCAGTACTTC.

V is TRBV29-1 and J is TRBJ2-5, with 11 bases matching TRBD1. This CDR3 has 14 amino acids. Germline lookup yields CDR1 SQVTM and CDR2 ANQGSEA. V lost 7 bases, J lost 3 bases, and 7 bases stayed unmatched. CDR3 sequence: CSGQGQGVEETQYF. DNA for the CDR3: TGCAGCGGCCAGGGACAGGGGGTAGAAGAGACCCAGTACTTC.

J is TRBJ2-2 and V is TRBV5-1, with TRBD1 identical over 10 bases. From germline, CDR1 is SGHRS and CDR2 YFSETQ. This CDR3 has 16 amino acids. Germline trimming cut 0 bases from V and 7 bases from J; bases unmatched to any gene: 6. The CDR3, as DNA: TGCGCCAGCAGCTTGGAGGCGGACAGGGGGAACGGGGAGCTGTTTTTT. Protein sequence: CASSLEADRGNGELFF.

The chain uses TRBV5-1 and TRBJ2-1, with TRBD2 matching 9 bases. Germline V CDR1 and CDR2: SGHRS, YFSETQ. Losses at the gene ends were 4 bases for V and 1 base for J; bases not matched to a gene: 9. The CDR3 loop spans 17 amino acids. The DNA for the CDR3 is TGCGCCAGCAGCCCCAGGGCTAGCGGGGAATCCTACAATGAGCAGTTCTTC. It is translated as CASSPRASGESYNEQFF.

This sequence joins TRBV5-1 and TRBJ2-5; D unresolved. The V and J ends lost 4 bases and 5 bases respectively, with 18 bases between them. This CDR3 spans 15 amino acids. Per the germline V gene, CDR1 is SGHRS and CDR2 is YFSETQ. The CDR3 loop is CASSPIDKHKETQYF. The CDR3 DNA reads TGCGCCAGCAGCCCCATAGACAAGCATAAGGAGACCCAGTACTTC.

The rearrangement uses TRBV27 and TRBJ2-7, with D possibly being TRBD2 (5 bases). V dropped 3 bases and J dropped 6 bases, with 9 bases sitting between them. Looked up from germline, CDR1 is MNHEY and CDR2 is SMNVEV (reference sequence). The CDR3 extends over 12 amino acids. The CDR3 here is CASSFLGGEQYF. CDR3 sequence (DNA): TGTGCCAGCAGTTTTTTAGGAGGCGAGCAGTACTTC.

This chain joins TRBV5-1 and TRBJ2-7; 8 bases line up with TRBD2. Trimming removed 2 bases from V and 4 bases from J; junction bases left unmatched: 2. From germline, CDR1 is SGHRS and CDR2 YFSETQ. The CDR3 totals 13 residues. The CDR3 protein is CASSLAGEYEQYF. The CDR3 DNA sequence: TGCGCCAGCAGCTTAGCGGGAGAGTACGAGCAGTACTTC.

This chain links TRBV28 with TRBJ2-7; the D gene is possibly TRBD2 (6 bases). Trimming removed 6 bases at V and 3 bases at J, with 21 bases between. This CDR3 has 16 residues. Germline CDR1 and CDR2: MDHEN and SYDVKM. The CDR3 sequence: CASSLTTGEEIYEQYF. The CDR3 DNA follows: TGTGCCAGCAGCCTTACGACCGGGGAGGAGATCTACGAGCAGTACTTC.

The genes are TRBV19 and TRBJ2-7, with D maybe TRBD2 (5 bases). The CDR3 extends over 13 amino acids. Germline V lookup: CDR1 LNHDA, CDR2 SQIVND (reference sequence). V lost 6 bases and J lost 3, with 12 bases in between. The CDR3 DNA sequence: TGTGCCAGTAGCGCCGGGGTCCTCTACGAGCAGTACTTC. Its translation: CASSAGVLYEQYF.

The CDR3 here is CASSLVVAGGEVEQFF. The CDR3 coding sequence is TGCGCCAGCAGCTTGGTGGTAGCGGGAGGAGAGGTCGAGCAGTTCTTC. V usage is TRBV5-1 and J usage is TRBJ2-1; 10 nucleotides match TRBD2. Germline V gives CDR1 SGHRS, CDR2 YFSETQ. V gave up 0 bases and J gave up 10 bases; unmatched junction bases: 10. The length of the CDR3 is 16 residues.

V and J are TRBV7-2 and TRBJ2-7, with D perhaps TRBD1 (6 bases). This CDR3 is built from 15 residues. CDR1 is SGHTA, CDR2 FQGNSA, per germline. The germline V and J ends were trimmed by 1 base and 6 bases, with 16 bases remaining between them. CDR3 nucleotides: TGTGCCAGCAGCTTAGTGGCAGGGGACGCCTCCGAGCAGTACTTC. Its protein product is CASSLVAGDASEQYF.

The gene calls are TRBV28 and TRBJ1-1; D is perhaps TRBD1 (6 bases). Trimming took off 11 bases at V and 1 base at J, with 17 bases between the two ends. Germline assignment: CDR1 MDHEN and CDR2 SYDVKM. The length of the CDR3 is 14 residues. Here the CDR3 DNA reads TGTGCCGCCCAGGCCGGGACACCGAACACTGAAGCTTTCTTT. Translated, it gives CAAQAGTPNTEAFF.

J is TRBJ1-2 and V is TRBV11-2; TRBD1 matches at 9 bases. This CDR3 contains 12 residues. Looked up from germline, CDR1 is SGHAT and CDR2 is FQNNGV. The V gene end was trimmed by 5 bases and the J gene end by 8 bases; junction bases not matched to a gene: 3. CDR3 nucleotides: TGTGCCAGCAGCCTCGACAGGGGGGGCTACACCTTC. Its translation: CASSLDRGGYTF.

The CDR3 here is CASLGQGTYEQYF. CDR3 nucleotide sequence: TGTGCCTCCCTGGGACAGGGCACCTACGAGCAGTACTTC. This chain uses TRBV30 with TRBJ2-7; 9 bases fit TRBD1. Germline V lookup: CDR1 GTSNPN, CDR2 SVGIG (reference sequence). The CDR3 is 13 amino acids. V shed 7 bases and J 2 bases; nucleotides not matched to a gene: 6.

The genes are TRBV7-9 and TRBJ1-1; possible D gene TRBD1, 5 bases. This CDR3 region has 14 residues. The germline CDR1 and CDR2 sequences are SEHNR and FQNEAQ (reference sequence). Trimming left V 1 base short and J 4 bases short, with 10 bases between. This CDR3 reads CASSLGREVTEAFF. CDR3 bases: TGTGCCAGCAGCTTAGGCAGGGAGGTCACTGAAGCTTTCTTT.

J is TRBJ1-2 and V is TRBV29-1, with 8 bases lining up with TRBD1. J was trimmed by 4 bases and V by 7 bases; bases with no gene match: 5. Germline lookup yields CDR1 SQVTM and CDR2 ANQGSEA. The length of the CDR3 is 12 residues. CDR3 DNA sequence: TGCAGCGGACTGGACAGGGTCTATGGCTACACCTTC. Translated, it gives CSGLDRVYGYTF.

V is TRBV15 and J is TRBJ2-3; 7 bases fit TRBD1. The germline gives CDR1 LNHNV, CDR2 YYDKDF (reference sequence). This CDR3 region has 16 residues. Trimming took 0 bases from V and 1 from J; bases not matched to a gene: 4. The CDR3 sequence: CATSRDGDRGTDTQYF. CDR3 in DNA: TGTGCCACCAGCAGAGATGGAGACAGGGGCACAGATACGCAGTATTTT.

CDR3 nucleotide sequence: TGTGCCAGCAGCCCCCAGGGGGCCTCCTACAATGAGCAGTTCTTC. Translated: CASSPQGASYNEQFF. The J gene is TRBJ2-1, the V gene TRBV9, with TRBD1 matching 8 bases. The germline CDR1 and CDR2 sequences are SGDLS and YYNGEE. This CDR3 spans 15 amino acids. The J segment lost 0 bases and the V segment lost 4 bases, leaving 3 bases of the junction unmatched.